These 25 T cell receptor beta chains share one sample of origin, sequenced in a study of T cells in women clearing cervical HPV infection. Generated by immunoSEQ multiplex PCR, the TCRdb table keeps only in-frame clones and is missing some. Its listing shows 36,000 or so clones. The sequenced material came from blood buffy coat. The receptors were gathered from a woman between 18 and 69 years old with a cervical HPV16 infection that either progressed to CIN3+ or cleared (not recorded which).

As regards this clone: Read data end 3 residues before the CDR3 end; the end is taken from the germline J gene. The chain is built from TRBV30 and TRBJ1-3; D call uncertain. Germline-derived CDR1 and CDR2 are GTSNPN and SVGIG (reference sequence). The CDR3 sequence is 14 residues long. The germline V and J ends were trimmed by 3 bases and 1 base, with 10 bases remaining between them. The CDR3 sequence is CAWRIAGSGNTIYF. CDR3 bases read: TGTGCCTGGAGGATAGCGGGGTCTGGAAACACC.

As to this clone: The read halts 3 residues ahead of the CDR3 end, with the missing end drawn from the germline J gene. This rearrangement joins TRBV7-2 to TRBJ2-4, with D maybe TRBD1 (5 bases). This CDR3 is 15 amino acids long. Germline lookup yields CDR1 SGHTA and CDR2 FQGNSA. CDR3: CASSYRTKSNYGQYF. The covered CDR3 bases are TGTGCCAGCAGCTATAGGACAAAATCTAACTATGGT.

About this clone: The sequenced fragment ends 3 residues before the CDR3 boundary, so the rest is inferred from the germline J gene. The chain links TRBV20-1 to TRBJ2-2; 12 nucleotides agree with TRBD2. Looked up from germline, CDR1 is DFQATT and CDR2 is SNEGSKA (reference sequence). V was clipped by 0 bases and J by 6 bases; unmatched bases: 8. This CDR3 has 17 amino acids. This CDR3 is CSARDPILAGGAGELFF. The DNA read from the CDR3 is TGCAGTGCTAGAGATCCCATTCTAGCGGGGGGGGCCGGGGAG.

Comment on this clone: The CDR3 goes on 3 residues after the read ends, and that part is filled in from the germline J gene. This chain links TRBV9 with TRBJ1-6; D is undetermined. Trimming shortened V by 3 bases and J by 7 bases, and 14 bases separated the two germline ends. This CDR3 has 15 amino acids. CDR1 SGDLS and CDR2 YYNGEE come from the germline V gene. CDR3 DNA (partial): TGTGCCAGCAGCGACAGTGGGTATGACAATTCACCC. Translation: CASSDSGYDNSP. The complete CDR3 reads CASSDSGYDNSPLHF.

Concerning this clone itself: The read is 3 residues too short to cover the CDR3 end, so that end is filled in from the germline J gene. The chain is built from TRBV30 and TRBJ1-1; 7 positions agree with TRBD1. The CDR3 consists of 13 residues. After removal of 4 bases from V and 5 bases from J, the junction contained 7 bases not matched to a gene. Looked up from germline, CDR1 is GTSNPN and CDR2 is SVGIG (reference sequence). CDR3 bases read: TGTGCCTGGACCACAGGGGTCGTGACTGAA. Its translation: CAWTTGVVTE. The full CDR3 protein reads CAWTTGVVTEAFF.

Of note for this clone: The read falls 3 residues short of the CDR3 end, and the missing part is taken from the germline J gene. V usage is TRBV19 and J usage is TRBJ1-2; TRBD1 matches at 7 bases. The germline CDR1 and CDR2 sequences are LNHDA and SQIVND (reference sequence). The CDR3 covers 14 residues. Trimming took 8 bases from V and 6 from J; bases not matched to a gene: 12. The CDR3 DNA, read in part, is TGTGCCAGTGCCTTAGAGGGGGCGCTCAATGGC. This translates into CASALEGALNG. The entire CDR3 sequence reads CASALEGALNGYTF.

Incomplete CDR3 DNA: TGCAGTGCTCCGACAGGGAAAACTGGAAACACC. Translating gives CSAPTGKTGNT. The whole CDR3 sequence reads CSAPTGKTGNTIYF. The chain has TRBV20-1 and TRBJ1-3; TRBD1 matches at 7 bases. The read terminates 3 residues before the CDR3 end, so the remaining end is supplied by the germline J gene. This CDR3 has 14 amino acids. With V trimmed by 5 bases and J by 2 bases, 6 bases remained unmatched. Germline-derived CDR1 and CDR2 are DFQATT and SNEGSKA (reference sequence).

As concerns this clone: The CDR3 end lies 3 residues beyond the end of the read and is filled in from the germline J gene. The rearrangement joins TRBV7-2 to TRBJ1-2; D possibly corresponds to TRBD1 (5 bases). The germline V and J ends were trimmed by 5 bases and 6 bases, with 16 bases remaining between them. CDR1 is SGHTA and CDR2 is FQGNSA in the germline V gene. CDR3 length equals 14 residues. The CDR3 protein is CASSQPGGWDGYTF. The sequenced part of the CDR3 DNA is TGTGCCAGCAGCCAACCCGGGGGTTGGGATGGC.

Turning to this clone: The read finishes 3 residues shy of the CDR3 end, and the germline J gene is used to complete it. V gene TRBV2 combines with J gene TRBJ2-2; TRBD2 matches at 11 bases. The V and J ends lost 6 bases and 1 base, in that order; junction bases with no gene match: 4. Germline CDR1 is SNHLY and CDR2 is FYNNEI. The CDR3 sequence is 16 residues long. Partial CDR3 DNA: TGTGCCAGCAGCACACTAGCGGGGGTGAACACCGGGGAG. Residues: CASSTLAGVNTGE. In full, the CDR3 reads CASSTLAGVNTGELFF.

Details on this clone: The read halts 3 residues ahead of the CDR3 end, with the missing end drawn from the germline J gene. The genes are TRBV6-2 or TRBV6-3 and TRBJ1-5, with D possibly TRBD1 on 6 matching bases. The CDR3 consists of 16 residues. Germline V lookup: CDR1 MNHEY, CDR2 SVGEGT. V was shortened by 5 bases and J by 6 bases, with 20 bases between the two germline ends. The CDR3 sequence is CASSDFRDTVTQPQHF. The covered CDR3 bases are TGTGCCAGCAGTGATTTCCGGGACACAGTAACTCAGCCC.

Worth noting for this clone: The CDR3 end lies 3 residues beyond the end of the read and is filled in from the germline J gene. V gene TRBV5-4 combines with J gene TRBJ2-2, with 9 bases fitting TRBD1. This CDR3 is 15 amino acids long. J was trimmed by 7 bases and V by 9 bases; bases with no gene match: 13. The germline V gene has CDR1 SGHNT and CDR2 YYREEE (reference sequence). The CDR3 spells CATTTDRGDGGELFF. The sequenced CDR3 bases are TGTGCCACTACCACGGACAGGGGCGATGGCGGGGAG.

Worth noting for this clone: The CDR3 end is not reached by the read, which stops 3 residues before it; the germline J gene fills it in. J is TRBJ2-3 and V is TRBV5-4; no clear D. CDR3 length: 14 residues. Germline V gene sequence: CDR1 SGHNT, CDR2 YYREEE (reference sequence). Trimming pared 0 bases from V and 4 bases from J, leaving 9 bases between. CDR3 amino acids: CASSLGSSSDTQYF. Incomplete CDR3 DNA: TGTGCCAGCAGCTTGGGGAGTAGCTCAGATACG.

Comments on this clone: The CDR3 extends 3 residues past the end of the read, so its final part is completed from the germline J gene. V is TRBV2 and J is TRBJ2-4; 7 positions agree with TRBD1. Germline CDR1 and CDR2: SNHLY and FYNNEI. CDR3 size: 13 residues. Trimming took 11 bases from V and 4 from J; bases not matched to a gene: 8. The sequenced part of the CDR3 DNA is TGTGCCGGACAACAGGGGCGTAAAAACATT. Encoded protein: CAGQQGRKNI. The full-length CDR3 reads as CAGQQGRKNIQYF.

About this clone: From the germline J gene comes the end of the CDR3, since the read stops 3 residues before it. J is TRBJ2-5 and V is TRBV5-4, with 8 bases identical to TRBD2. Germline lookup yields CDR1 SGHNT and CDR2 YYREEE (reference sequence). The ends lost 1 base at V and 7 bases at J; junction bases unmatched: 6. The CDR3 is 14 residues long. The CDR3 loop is CASSLPGGAVTQYF. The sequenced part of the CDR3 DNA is TGTGCCAGCAGCTTGCCCGGGGGGGCAGTGACC. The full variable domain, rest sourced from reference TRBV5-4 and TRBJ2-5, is ETGVTQSPTHLIKTRGQQVTLRCSSQSGHNTVSWYQQALGQGPQFIFQYYREEENGRGNFPPRFSGLQFPNYSSELNVNALELDDSALYLCASSLPGGAVTQYFGPGTRLLVL.

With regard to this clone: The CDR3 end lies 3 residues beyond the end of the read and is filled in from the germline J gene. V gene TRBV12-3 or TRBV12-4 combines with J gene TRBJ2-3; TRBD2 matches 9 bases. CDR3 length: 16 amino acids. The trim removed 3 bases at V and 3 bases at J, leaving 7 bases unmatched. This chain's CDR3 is CASSFDLAGRTDTQYF. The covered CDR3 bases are TGTGCCAGCAGTTTTGATCTAGCGGGGCGTACAGATACG.

CDR3 bases read: TGTGCCTGGAGTGTTGCCCGGAGGGATCAGCCC. Protein: CAWSVARRDQP. The full CDR3 protein reads CAWSVARRDQPQHF. V gene TRBV30 combines with J gene TRBJ1-5; no clear D. The read halts 3 residues ahead of the CDR3 end, with the missing end drawn from the germline J gene. V gave up 0 bases and J gave up 5 bases, with 11 bases separating them. This CDR3 has 14 residues. Germline CDR1 reads GTSNPN; CDR2 reads SVGIG (reference sequence).

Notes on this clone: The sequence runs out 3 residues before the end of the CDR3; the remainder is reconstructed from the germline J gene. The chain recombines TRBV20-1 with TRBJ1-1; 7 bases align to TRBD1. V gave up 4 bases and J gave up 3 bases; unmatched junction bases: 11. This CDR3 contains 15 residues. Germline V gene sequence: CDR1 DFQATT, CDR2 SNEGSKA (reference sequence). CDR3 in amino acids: CSAKGDAGTDTEAFF. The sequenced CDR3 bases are TGCAGTGCTAAGGGAGACGCCGGGACAGACACTGAA.

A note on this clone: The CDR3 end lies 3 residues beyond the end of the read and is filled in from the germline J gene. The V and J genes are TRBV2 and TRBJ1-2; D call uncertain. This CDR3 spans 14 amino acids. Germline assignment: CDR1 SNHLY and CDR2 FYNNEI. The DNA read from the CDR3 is TGTGCCAGCAGTGGACTAGCCTTAGTCTACGAC. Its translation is CASSGLALVYD. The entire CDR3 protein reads CASSGLALVYDYTF.

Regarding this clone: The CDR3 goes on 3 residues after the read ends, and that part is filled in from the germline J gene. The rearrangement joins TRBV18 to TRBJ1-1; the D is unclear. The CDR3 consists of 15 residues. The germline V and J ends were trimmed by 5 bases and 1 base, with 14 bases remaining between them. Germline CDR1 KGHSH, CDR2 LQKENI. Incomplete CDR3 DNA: TGTGCCAGCTCAAGGGCCGCTCGCCAGAACACTGAA. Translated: CASSRAARQNTE. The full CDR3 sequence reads CASSRAARQNTEAFF.

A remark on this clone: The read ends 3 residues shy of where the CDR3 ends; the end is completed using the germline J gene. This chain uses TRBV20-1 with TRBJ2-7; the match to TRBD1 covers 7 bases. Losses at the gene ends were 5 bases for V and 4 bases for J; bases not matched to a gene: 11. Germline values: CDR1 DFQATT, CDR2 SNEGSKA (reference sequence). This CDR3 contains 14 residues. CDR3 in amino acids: CSAYPGQKTYEQYF. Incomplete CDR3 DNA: TGCAGTGCTTATCCGGGACAGAAAACGTACGAG.

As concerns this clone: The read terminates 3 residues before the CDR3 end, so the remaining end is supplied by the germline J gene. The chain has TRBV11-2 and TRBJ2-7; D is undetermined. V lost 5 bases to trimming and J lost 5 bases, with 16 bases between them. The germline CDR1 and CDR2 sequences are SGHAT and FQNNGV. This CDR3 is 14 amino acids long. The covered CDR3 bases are TGTGCCAGCAGCCCGAGACTTTATGCCCACGAG. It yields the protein CASSPRLYAHE. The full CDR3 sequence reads CASSPRLYAHEQYF.

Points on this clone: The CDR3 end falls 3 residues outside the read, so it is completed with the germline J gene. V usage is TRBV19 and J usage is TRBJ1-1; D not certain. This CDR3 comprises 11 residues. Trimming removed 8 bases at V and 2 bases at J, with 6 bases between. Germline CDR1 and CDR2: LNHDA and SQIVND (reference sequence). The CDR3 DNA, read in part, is TGTGCCAGTTCGACTAACACTGAA. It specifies CASSTNTE. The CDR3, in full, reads CASSTNTEAFF. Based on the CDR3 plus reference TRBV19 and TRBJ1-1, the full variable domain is DGGITQSPKYLFRKEGQNVTLSCEQNLNHDAMYWYRQDPGQGLRLIYYSQIVNDFQKGDIAEGYSVSREKKESFPLTVTSAQKNPTAFYLCASSTNTEAFFGQGTRLTVV.

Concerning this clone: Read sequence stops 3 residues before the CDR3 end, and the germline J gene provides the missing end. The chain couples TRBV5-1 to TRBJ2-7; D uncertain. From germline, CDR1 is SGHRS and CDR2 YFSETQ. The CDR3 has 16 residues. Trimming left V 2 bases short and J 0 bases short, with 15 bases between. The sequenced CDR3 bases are TGCGCCAGCAGCTTAGGGTTTTTTAGGAACTCCTACGAG. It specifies CASSLGFFRNSYE. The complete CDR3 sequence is CASSLGFFRNSYEQYF.

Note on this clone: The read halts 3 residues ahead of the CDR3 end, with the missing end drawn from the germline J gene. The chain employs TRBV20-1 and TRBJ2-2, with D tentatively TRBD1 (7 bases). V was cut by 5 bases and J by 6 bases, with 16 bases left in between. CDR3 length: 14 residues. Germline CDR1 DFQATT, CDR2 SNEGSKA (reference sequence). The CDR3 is CSAQTGRSSGELFF. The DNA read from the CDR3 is TGCAGTGCTCAGACAGGGAGGTCATCCGGGGAG.

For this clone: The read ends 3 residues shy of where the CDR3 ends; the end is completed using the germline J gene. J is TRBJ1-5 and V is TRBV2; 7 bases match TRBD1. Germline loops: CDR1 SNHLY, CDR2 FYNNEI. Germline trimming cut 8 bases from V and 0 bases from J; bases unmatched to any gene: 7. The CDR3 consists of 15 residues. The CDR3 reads CASSDREVSNQPQHF. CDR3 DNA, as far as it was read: TGTGCCAGCTCCGACAGGGAGGTTAGCAATCAGCCC. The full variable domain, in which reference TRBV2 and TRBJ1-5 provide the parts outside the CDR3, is EPEVTQTPSHQVTQMGQEVILRCVPISNHLYFYWYRQILGQKVEFLVSFYNNEISEKSEIFDDQFSVERPDGSNFTLKIRSTKLEDSAMYFCASSDREVSNQPQHFGDGTRLSIL.